This TCR beta chain was sequenced during a study of T cells in Graves' hyperthyroidism and ophthalmopathy. Researchers took RNA transcripts and amplified the TCR beta CDR3 regions from them. The HTBI primer set drove a first-round RT-PCR of the TCR CDR3. TCRdb called the multiplex PCR reads again in MiXCR, with one record for every CDR3 protein. The table has fewer than 750,000 distinct CDR3 sequences, approximately 44% seen once. This CDR3 spans 14 amino acids. Trimming removed 3 bases from V and 3 bases from J, with 11 bases in between. In germline, CDR1 is SGHAT, CDR2 FQNNGV. Exclusion followed for patients with uncontrolled infection, other autoimmune disease, pregnancy or lactation. The study based diagnoses on clinical symptoms, serum thyroxine and TRAb, thyroid ultrasound and orbital computed tomography.

The TCR comes from a woman between 18 and 30 years old with Graves' hyperthyroidism. Sequencing was carried out using peripheral blood or thyroid tissue (not recorded which). V usage is TRBV11-2 and J usage is TRBJ1-1; D ambiguous. CDR3 sequence reads: CASSFSGRDTEAFF. The DNA for the CDR3 is TGTGCCAGCAGCTTTAGCGGGAGAGACACTGAAGCTTTCTTT.